This TCR beta chain was observed in a study of cytomegalovirus exposure and HLA in healthy donors. As for this clone: What it recognizes is unknown.

Measured with immunoSEQ multiplex PCR; TCRdb has only the in-frame clones, and not every one. The data show 100,000 to 150,000 clones, roughly 89% seen once. Study-level findings and limits: The authors confirmed in vitro that a few CMV-associated chains were specific for CMV antigens. Despite most TCR sequences being rare, some public TCRs occurred in many donors. Cytomegalovirus-associated status was assigned to some 180 TCR beta chains.

CDR1 and CDR2 (germline): SGHRS, YFSETQ. V lost 0 bases and J lost 2, with 11 bases in between. The CDR3 is made up of 15 amino acids. The sequencing sample was made of PBMCs. The J gene is TRBJ1-2, the V gene TRBV5-1; tentatively, D is TRBD1 (6 bases). The receptor was derived from a woman between 18 and 30 years old in good health and CMV-seronegative. In nucleotides, the CDR3 is TGCGCCAGCAGCTTGGGGAAGGGGGTCAACTATGGCTACACCTTC. It yields the protein CASSLGKGVNYGYTF.